This passage covers 26 T cell receptor beta chains from one sample sequenced in a study of Tregs in tolerant kidney transplant recipients. Libraries were prepared by immunoSEQ multiplex PCR; TCRdb keeps only in-frame clonotypes and omits some of them. The table has about 17,000 clones, 65% to 90% seen once. The sequencing sample was made of Tregs from blood. All receptors come from a human donor in good health.

This clone has a single count. The gene calls are TRBV27 and TRBJ2-1; tentative D call: TRBD2 (5 bases). Per the germline V gene, CDR1 is MNHEY and CDR2 is SMNVEV (reference sequence). The CDR3 runs 16 residues. V lost 2 bases, J lost 5 bases, and 16 bases lay in between. The CDR3 loop is CASSLRLAGGNNEQFF. In nucleotides, the CDR3 is TGTGCCAGCAGTTTACGCCTAGCAGGAGGAAACAATGAGCAGTTCTTC.

This chain connects TRBV4-2 to TRBJ1-5; TRBD1 might be the D (5 bases). Germline assignment: CDR1 LGHNA and CDR2 YNFKEQ. The length of the CDR3 is 14 residues. V was pared by 4 bases and J by 2 bases, with 9 bases between. The CDR3 loop reads CASSRDGRNQPQHF. The CDR3 DNA follows: TGTGCCAGCAGCCGGGACGGCCGCAATCAGCCCCAGCATTTT.

CDR3 sequence (DNA): TGTGCCAGCAGTGCAGTCGGCGGCTACGAGCAGTACTTC. Its translation is CASSAVGGYEQYF. This chain links TRBV2 with TRBJ2-7; D is uncertain. The CDR3 loop spans 13 amino acids. V lost 4 bases and J 3 bases, leaving 10 bases between the germline ends. Germline V gene sequence: CDR1 SNHLY, CDR2 FYNNEI.

This clone has a single count. The V and J genes are TRBV9 and TRBJ1-4; no clear D. The CDR3 sequence is 15 residues long. Germline lookup yields CDR1 SGDLS and CDR2 YYNGEE. Trimming removed 4 bases at V and 4 bases at J, with 14 bases between. The CDR3 protein is CASSTRRAHNEKLFF. In nucleotides, the CDR3 is TGTGCCAGCAGCACCCGAAGGGCCCATAATGAAAAACTGTTTTTT.

This clone showed up just once. This chain uses TRBV6-5 with TRBJ2-1; D is perhaps TRBD1 (5 bases). V shed 5 bases and J shed 7 bases, with 12 bases lying between them. This CDR3 is 13 amino acids long. CDR1 is MNHEY and CDR2 is SVGAGI in the germline V gene. The CDR3 nucleotides read TGTGCCAGCAGTGAGACAGTAGGAAATGAGCAGTTCTTC. It yields the protein CASSETVGNEQFF.

By its share, this clone is medium-sized. V is TRBV7-2 and J is TRBJ2-1, with 8 bases lining up with TRBD2. There are 16 residues in the CDR3. With V trimmed by 5 bases and J by 0 bases, 6 bases remained unmatched. Germline CDR1 is SGHTA and CDR2 is FQGNSA. CDR3 sequence reads: CASSASGTSSYNEQFF. CDR3 nucleotides: TGTGCCAGCAGCGCGTCCGGGACTAGCTCCTACAATGAGCAGTTCTTC.

The DNA of the CDR3 is TGCGCCAGCAGCTTCGGGGACAGTTACAATGAGCAGTTCTTC. The encoded protein is CASSFGDSYNEQFF. This chain links TRBV5-1 with TRBJ2-1; TRBD1 matches at 7 bases. This CDR3 is 14 amino acids long. J lost 4 bases, V lost 2 bases, and 3 bases had no gene match. Germline loops: CDR1 SGHRS, CDR2 YFSETQ.

This clone was detected only a few times. The chain links TRBV30 to TRBJ1-1; D gene unclear. The V end lost 5 bases, the J end lost 0 bases, and 7 bases lay between the germline ends. This CDR3 region has 12 residues. Germline loops: CDR1 GTSNPN, CDR2 SVGIG (reference sequence). The CDR3, as DNA: TGTGCCTGGCAGAAGCTGAACACTGAAGCTTTCTTT. Translation gives CAWQKLNTEAFF.

The table lists this clone with a few counts. The V gene is TRBV4-3, the J gene TRBJ2-7; no clear D gene. There are 15 residues in the CDR3. Germline V lookup: CDR1 LGHNA, CDR2 YSLEER. Trimming shortened V by 1 base and J by 2 bases, and 12 bases separated the two germline ends. The CDR3: CASSQGPTLTYEQYF. CDR3 nucleotides: TGCGCCAGCAGCCAAGGACCTACCCTAACCTACGAGCAGTACTTC.

This clone has a handful of counts. Other DNA sequences of this sample code for an identical CDR3. V gene TRBV29-1 combines with J gene TRBJ2-7, with D hard to call. V lost 0 bases and J 1 base, leaving 4 bases between the germline ends. Germline CDR1 reads SQVTM; CDR2 reads ANQGSEA. This CDR3 contains 12 residues. CDR3 sequence reads: CSVEDGSYEQYF. The CDR3 DNA reads as TGCAGCGTTGAAGATGGTTCCTACGAGCAGTACTTC.

The chain combines TRBV7-2 with TRBJ2-5; 10 nucleotides match TRBD2. V gave up 3 bases and J gave up 5 bases; unmatched junction bases: 6. This CDR3 is 15 amino acids long. Germline CDR1 and CDR2: SGHTA and FQGNSA. As DNA, the CDR3 is TGTGCCAGCAGCTTCCCGACTAGCGGGTGGGAGACCCAGTACTTC. It is translated as CASSFPTSGWETQYF.

This chain connects TRBV15 to TRBJ2-5; 9 nucleotides line up with TRBD1. This CDR3 has 14 residues. CDR1 is LNHNV and CDR2 is YYDKDF in the germline V gene (reference sequence). V was clipped by 3 bases and J by 5 bases; unmatched bases: 4. In DNA, the CDR3 is TGTGCCACCAGCAGCGGACAGGGGTTTGAGACCCAGTACTTC. Its protein product is CATSSGQGFETQYF.

The chain has TRBV5-4 and TRBJ2-5; no reliable D call. Germline-derived CDR1 and CDR2 are SGHNT and YYREEE (reference sequence). V was pared by 2 bases and J by 3 bases, with 2 bases between. The CDR3 extends over 11 amino acids. This CDR3 is CASSFEETQYF. CDR3 in DNA: TGTGCCAGCAGCTTTGAAGAGACCCAGTACTTC.

The CDR3 loop is CASRNRGRGTEAFF. The CDR3 bases are TGTGCCAGCAGGAACAGGGGGCGGGGGACTGAAGCTTTCTTT. V is TRBV27 and J is TRBJ1-1; 9 bases are shared with TRBD1. Germline V gives CDR1 MNHEY, CDR2 SMNVEV (reference sequence). The ends lost 6 bases at V and 5 bases at J; junction bases unmatched: 7. This CDR3 has 14 residues.

The V call is TRBV10-3, the J call TRBJ2-3; 10 bases match TRBD2. Trimming cost V 8 bases and J 2 bases; bases outside gene matches: 7. Per the germline V gene, CDR1 is ENHRY and CDR2 is SYGVKD. The CDR3 contains 15 residues. CDR3 in DNA: TGTGCCATCTCGGGGAGCGGGGGGGCCACAGATACGCAGTATTTT. Translating gives CAISGSGGATDTQYF.

This clone was seen a few times. The chain carries TRBV11-2 and TRBJ2-2, with D possibly being TRBD1 (6 bases). CDR1 and CDR2 (germline): SGHAT, FQNNGV. V shed 3 bases and J shed 8 bases, with 7 bases lying between them. The CDR3 is 12 residues long. In DNA form, the CDR3 reads TGTGCCAGCAGCTTGGGGACAGGGGAGCTGTTTTTT. As protein: CASSLGTGELFF. Full variable domain (rest looked up from reference TRBV11-2 and TRBJ2-2): EAGVAQSPRYKIIEKRQSVAFWCNPISGHATLYWYQQILGQGPKLLIQFQNNGVVDDSQLPKDRFSAERLKGVDSTLKIQPAKLEDSAVYLCASSLGTGELFFGEGSRLTVL.

The V and J genes are TRBV5-1 and TRBJ1-2, with D tentatively TRBD1 (5 bases). CDR3 size: 16 residues. Per the germline V gene, CDR1 is SGHRS and CDR2 is YFSETQ. V was pared by 3 bases and J by 4 bases, with 19 bases between. CDR3 DNA: TGCGCCAGCAGCTCTACGCAGGGCCCAACGTTCTATGGCTACACCTTC. It is translated as CASSSTQGPTFYGYTF.

The V and J genes are TRBV19 and TRBJ1-5; the D is unclear. CDR3 length equals 16 residues. CDR1 LNHDA and CDR2 SQIVND come from the germline V gene (reference sequence). The V end lost 5 bases, the J end lost 1 base, and 15 bases lay between the germline ends. The CDR3 nucleotides are TGTGCCAGTAGTCCCACCGGCCGGGGAAGCAATCAGCCCCAGCATTTT. Encoded protein: CASSPTGRGSNQPQHF.

The rearrangement joins TRBV5-5 to TRBJ2-5; tentative D call: TRBD2 (5 bases). The V gene lost 0 bases and the J gene lost 2 bases, with 14 bases spanning the gap. The CDR3 runs to 16 residues. Germline V gene data show CDR1 as SGHKS and CDR2 as YYEKEE (reference sequence). CDR3 DNA sequence: TGTGCCAGCAGCTTGGGCCCCGACGGGATACAAGAGACCCAGTACTTC. This translates into CASSLGPDGIQETQYF.

This clone has a single count. CDR3 nucleotide sequence: TGTGCCAGCAGTTCTTACTTTCCTCGACCCACTGAGCAGTACTTC. Translation gives CASSSYFPRPTEQYF. This chain links TRBV28 with TRBJ2-7; no clear D gene. This CDR3 is built from 15 residues. V gave up 4 bases and J gave up 7 bases, with 20 bases separating them. Looked up from germline, CDR1 is MDHEN and CDR2 is SYDVKM.

The gene calls are TRBV9 and TRBJ2-4; TRBD2 matches at 7 bases. Per the germline V gene, CDR1 is SGDLS and CDR2 is YYNGEE. The CDR3 has 17 residues. J lost 0 bases, V lost 0 bases, and 6 bases had no gene match. The CDR3: CASSVVSSGLAKNIQYF. CDR3 bases: TGTGCCAGCAGCGTAGTTTCTAGCGGACTAGCCAAAAACATTCAGTACTTC. Full variable domain (remainder filled in from reference TRBV9 and TRBJ2-4): DSGVTQTPKHLITATGQRVTLRCSPRSGDLSVYWYQQSLDQGLQFLIQYYNGEERAKGNILERFSAQQFPDLHSELNLSSLELGDSALYFCASSVVSSGLAKNIQYFGAGTRLSVL.

The chain uses TRBV7-9 and TRBJ1-4, with TRBD1 matching over 7 bases. The CDR3 spans 15 residues. V lost 3 bases and J lost 10; bases outside the gene matches: 11. Per the germline V gene, CDR1 is SEHNR and CDR2 is FQNEAQ (reference sequence). In DNA form, the CDR3 reads TGTGCCAGCAGCTTCTCATCGACAGGGATGGGAAAACTGTTTTTT. Translating gives CASSFSSTGMGKLFF.

The rearrangement uses TRBV7-2 and TRBJ1-2; D ambiguous. The germline V gene has CDR1 SGHTA and CDR2 FQGNSA. V was shortened by 3 bases and J by 4 bases, with 12 bases between the two germline ends. There are 14 residues in the CDR3. The CDR3 protein is CASSLTRQFYGYTF. The CDR3 coding sequence is TGTGCCAGCAGCTTGACACGGCAGTTCTATGGCTACACCTTC.

This clone was picked up a small number of times. The rearrangement joins TRBV5-8 to TRBJ1-5; D may be TRBD1 (6 bases). The germline gives CDR1 SGHTS, CDR2 YDEGEE. CDR3 size: 14 residues. Trimming took 4 bases from V and 7 from J, leaving 15 bases between them. The CDR3 DNA reads as TGTGCCAGCAGCCTTTACAGGGAGGGCCAGCCCCAGCATTTT. Its translation: CASSLYREGQPQHF.

In its sample, this clone was seen once. The rearrangement joins TRBV5-1 to TRBJ2-5; D may be TRBD2 (5 bases). CDR1 and CDR2 (germline): SGHRS, YFSETQ. This CDR3 region has 16 residues. V was shortened by 5 bases and J by 5 bases, with 22 bases between the two germline ends. CDR3: CASRLMEASPEETQYF. The CDR3 nucleotides are TGCGCCAGCAGACTTATGGAGGCTAGTCCCGAGGAGACCCAGTACTTC.

Within the sample, this clone is medium-sized. This sequence joins TRBV10-3 and TRBJ1-2; TRBD1 is a possible D gene (6 bases). Germline V CDR1 and CDR2: ENHRY, SYGVKD. V dropped 4 bases and J dropped 5 bases, with 14 bases sitting between them. The CDR3 has 14 residues. The CDR3 region is CAISGRQELYGYTF. The CDR3 DNA reads as TGTGCCATCAGTGGTAGACAGGAGTTATATGGCTACACCTTC.